This T cell receptor beta chain was recovered during a study of PD-L1 blockade in urothelial cancer. About the study: It was in the mid-2010s that patients started atezolizumab at 1,200 mg intravenously every 3 weeks. Investigators checked blood 3 weeks (second dose) and 6 weeks after treatment start. Across blood samples, T cells had a median count of around 150,000.

Time point: pretreatment peripheral blood. Enrolled patients showed locally advanced or metastatic urothelial carcinoma. Clones were sequenced by immunoSEQ multiplex PCR, and TCRdb holds only the in-frame ones, with some missing. This table holds more than 85,000 clones, around 87% found once. This specimen was PBMCs, taken around atezolizumab (anti-PD-L1) treatment. This clonotype was obtained from a man between 60 and 75 years old with urothelial cancer.

CDR3 in amino acids: CASGPGGQYF. The CDR3 region has the DNA TGTGCCAGCGGTCCGGGAGGGCAGTACTTC. The chain joins TRBV6-6 to TRBJ2-7, with 7 bases matching TRBD2. CDR1 is MNHNY, CDR2 SVGAGI, per germline (reference sequence). V was clipped by 8 bases and J by 9 bases; unmatched bases: 4. There are 10 residues in the CDR3.